These 25 T cell receptor delta chains were sequenced from one sample in a study of gamma-delta T cells after stem cell transplantation. TCRdb redid the clone calls on the RT-PCR reads with CATT. The sample shows approximately 1,200 delta-chain clones, 1.5% to 2% of them seen only once. Sequencing was performed on gamma-delta T cells. All receptors derive from a human donor. It is not recorded whose cells these are; they may come from a transplant donor.

By proportion, this clone is large. The rearrangement joins TRDV2 to TRDJ1; 10 bases line up with TRDD3. The germline gives CDR1 GEAIGNYY, CDR2 EKD. The CDR3 spans 16 residues. V was clipped by 3 bases and J by 0 bases; unmatched bases: 6. CDR3 nucleotides: TGTGCCTGTGACCCATTACTGGGGGATTACACCGATAAACTCATCTTT. It encodes CACDPLLGDYTDKLIF.

By share of the sample, this clone is large. Other nucleotide sequences from this sample produce the same CDR3. This chain links TRDV2 with TRDJ1; the match to TRDD3 covers 13 bases. The CDR3 loop spans 18 amino acids. CDR1 is GEAIGNYY and CDR2 is EKD in the germline V gene. J gave up 0 bases and V 4 bases, and 10 bases lay outside the gene matches. This CDR3 is CACDPVLGDTGNTDKLIF. The CDR3 nucleotides read TGTGCCTGTGATCCGGTACTGGGGGATACGGGGAACACCGATAAACTCATCTTT.

A note on this clone: The mismatch at residue 9 between this DNA's translation and the TCRdb protein of a much larger clone likely reflects a read error; the protein shown is translated from the DNA. This chain connects TRDV2 to TRDJ1, with 8 nucleotides matching TRDD3. The CDR3 contains 17 residues. J was trimmed by 2 bases and V by 3 bases; bases with no gene match: 13. In germline, CDR1 is GEAIGNYY, CDR2 EKD. CDR3 in DNA: TGTGCCTGTGACGCCGTACTGGGGGGTACGCGAACCGATAAACTCATCTTT. Residues: CACDAVLGGTRTDKLIF.

No V gene was called, and the J gene is TRDJ1; TRDD3 is taken as the D call from the table, unchecked against the DNA. The CDR3 is 17 amino acids. CDR3 region: CACDTVGLGDTPKKLIF. CDR3 coding DNA: TGTGCCTGTGACACCGTCGGACTGGGGGATACGCCAAAGAAACTCATCTTT.

In regard to this clone: A read error likely explains why the TCRdb protein, taken from a much larger clone, differs from this DNA's translation at residue 13; the protein shown is translated from the DNA. This chain connects TRDV2 to TRDJ1; D is unclear. This CDR3 spans 21 amino acids. V lost 0 bases to trimming and J lost 0 bases, with 28 bases between them. CDR1 GEAIGNYY and CDR2 EKD come from the germline V gene. In DNA form, the CDR3 reads TGTGCCTGTGACACCCTCCCCGTTGAGAGTGGGTGGAGACGCCACACCGATAAACTCATCTTT. Translated, it gives CACDTLPVESGWRRHTDKLIF.

This chain uses TRDV1 with TRDJ1; D is ambiguous. The V end lost 0 bases, the J end lost 3 bases, and 20 bases lay between the germline ends. The CDR3 is made up of 18 amino acids. Germline CDR1 and CDR2: TSWWSYY and QGS. The CDR3, as DNA: TGTGCTCTTGGGGAACTAATCCGGCACGGGACAAGTTCCGATAAACTCATCTTT. Translated, it gives CALGELIRHGTSSDKLIF.

By frequency in the sample, this clone is medium-sized. This likely stems from a read error, as it lies one base from a far larger clone. In the same sample, other DNA sequences code for this CDR3. This chain joins TRDV2 and TRDJ3, with TRDD3 matching 12 bases. The CDR3 runs to 20 residues. In germline, CDR1 is GEAIGNYY, CDR2 EKD. CDR3 protein: CACDTADLGDTHKDTRQMFF. CDR3 bases: TGTGCCTGCGACACCGCAGACCTGGGGGATACGCATAAAGACACCCGACAGATGTTTTTC.

This clone was seen more than once but under ten times. The genes are TRDV3 and TRDJ1, with D perhaps matching TRDD3 (5 bases). CDR3 length: 19 amino acids. V shed 1 base and J shed 0 bases, with 27 bases lying between them. The V gene's germline CDR1 is TVYSNPD and CDR2 GDNSRS (reference sequence). The chain's CDR3 is CAFNPLVEYVHPYTDKLIF. DNA for the CDR3: TGTGCCTTTAACCCCCTCGTGGAATACGTCCACCCGTACACCGATAAACTCATCTTT. The variable domain in full, with the rest retrieved from reference TRDV3 and TRDJ1, is CDKVTQSSPDQTVASGSEVVLLCTYDTVYSNPDLFWYRIRPDYSFQFVFYGDNSRSEGADFTQGRFSVKHILTQKAFHLVISPVRTEDSATYYCAFNPLVEYVHPYTDKLIFGKGTRVTVEP.

Within the sample, this clone is medium-sized. In DNA form, the CDR3 reads TGTGCCTGTGACGTACTGGGACCTGAGGACACCGATAAACTCATCTTT. Translated: CACDVLGPEDTDKLIF. The J gene is TRDJ1, the V gene TRDV2; D is perhaps TRDD3 (6 bases). Germline CDR1 and CDR2: GEAIGNYY and EKD. Trimming stripped 3 bases from V and 0 bases from J, with 16 bases between. CDR3 length: 16 residues.

This clone is judged medium-sized. The chain couples TRDV2 to TRDJ1; TRDD3 matches at 10 bases. Germline CDR1 is GEAIGNYY and CDR2 is EKD. The V gene end was trimmed by 3 bases and the J gene end by 2 bases; junction bases not matched to a gene: 5. The CDR3 sequence is 15 residues long. The CDR3 nucleotides read TGTGCCTGTGACCAAGTACTGGGGGATACCGATAAACTCATCTTT. Its translation: CACDQVLGDTDKLIF.

This clone came up a few times. Given a far larger clone just one base away, this is likely a sequencing read error. Distinct nucleotide sequences in the sample also encode this CDR3. The gene calls are TRDV2 and TRDJ1, with unresolved D. The germline gives CDR1 GEAIGNYY, CDR2 EKD. The CDR3 runs 15 residues. The CDR3 here is CACDTVVPHTDKLIF. The CDR3 bases are TGTGCCTGCGACACCGTGGTGCCCCACACCGATAAACTCATCTTT.

This clone was recorded a few times. A far larger clone is a single base away, which makes a read error likely. This CDR3 is also generated by other DNA sequences in the sample. This rearrangement joins TRDV2 to TRDJ1; D is perhaps TRDD3 (6 bases). Germline V gene lookup returns CDR1 GEAIGNYY and CDR2 EKD. V was clipped by 0 bases and J by 0 bases, with 28 bases between them. The CDR3 spans 21 residues. CDR3 nucleotide sequence: TGTGCCTGTGACACCGTAAAACCTGTGGGGGGACCAAACCTGTACACCGATAAACTCATCTTT. Its translation: CACDTVKPVGGPNLYTDKLIF.

This clone has more than one count but fewer than ten. A read error is likely here: a far larger clone is one base away. This sample includes further DNA sequences coding for the same CDR3. V is TRDV2 and J is TRDJ1, with 9 nucleotides matching TRDD3. CDR3 length: 14 amino acids. Per the germline V gene, CDR1 is GEAIGNYY and CDR2 is EKD. Here the CDR3 DNA reads TGTGCCTCTGACAAACTGGGGGACACTGATAAACTCATCTTT. The encoded protein is CASDKLGDTDKLIF.

The J gene is TRDJ3, the V gene TRDV2, with 8 bases lining up with TRDD3. V lost 3 bases and J lost 11; bases outside the gene matches: 23. The length of the CDR3 is 20 residues. Germline CDR1 reads GEAIGNYY; CDR2 reads EKD. This CDR3 is CACDPADLGDTHKDARQMFF. In DNA form, the CDR3 reads TGTGCCTGTGACCCCGCAGACCTGGGGGACACGCATAAAGACGCCCGACAGATGTTTTTC.

This clone was detected a few times. The TCRdb protein comes from a much larger clone and disagrees with this DNA's translation at residue 5, likely due to a read error; the protein given here is derived from the DNA. The chain employs TRDV2 and TRDJ1; weak D call: TRDD3 (5 bases). Between the trimmed V and J ends, which lost 3 bases and 0 bases, there was a span of 25 bases. Germline V CDR1 and CDR2: GEAIGNYY, EKD. This CDR3 has 19 residues. The CDR3 here is CACDAVEGARGPYTDKLIF. The DNA for the CDR3 is TGTGCCTGTGACGCCGTGGAGGGCGCAAGGGGACCGTACACCGATAAACTCATCTTT.

This clone rates as medium-sized. A far more abundant clone sits one base away, making this likely a read error. The rearrangement links TRDV2 to TRDJ1; 8 nucleotides match TRDD3. The CDR3 contains 17 residues. CDR1 and CDR2 from the germline V gene are GEAIGNYY and EKD. This CDR3 reads CARDTVGLGGNTDKLIF. The CDR3 nucleotides read TGTGCCCGTGACACCGTCGGACTGGGGGGAAACACCGATAAACTCATCTTT.

This clone was detected only a few times. The genes are TRDV2 and TRDJ1, with 13 nucleotides matching TRDD3. The junction had 5 bases not matched to a gene; V was cut back by 0 bases and J by 8 bases. The germline gives CDR1 GEAIGNYY, CDR2 EKD. The CDR3 consists of 15 residues. The CDR3 DNA follows: TGTGCCTGTGACACCGTACTGGGGGATACGCAGAAACTCATCTTT. This encodes CACDTVLGDTQKLIF.

This clone was counted only a few times. This is likely an artifact of a read error, given a far larger clone one base away. Other nucleotide sequences from this sample produce the same CDR3. The V call is TRDV2, the J call TRDJ3, with TRDD3 matching over 10 bases. Germline V lookup: CDR1 GEAIGNYY, CDR2 EKD. V shed 3 bases, J shed 0 bases, and the junction held 13 bases outside the gene matches. The CDR3 extends over 21 amino acids. The CDR3 protein is CACDPAEAGGYGSWDTRQMFF. CDR3 nucleotides: TGTGCCTGTGACCCCGCGGAGGCCGGGGGATACGGCTCCTGGGACACCCGACAGATGTTTTTC.

The genes are TRDV2 and TRDJ2; TRDD3 agrees at 7 bases. The CDR3 runs 19 residues. V shed 0 bases, J shed 0 bases, and the junction held 12 bases outside the gene matches. Germline V lookup: CDR1 GEAIGNYY, CDR2 EKD. The CDR3 here is CACDTGSLGGPALTAQLFF. The CDR3, as DNA: TGTGCCTGTGACACCGGATCTCTGGGGGGCCCCGCTTTGACAGCACAACTCTTCTTT.

The chain recombines TRDV1 with TRDJ1; D possibly corresponds to TRDD2 (5 bases). This CDR3 region has 17 residues. Trimming pared 3 bases from V and 0 bases from J, leaving 17 bases between. CDR1 and CDR2 from the germline V gene are TSWWSYY and QGS. The CDR3 nucleotides are TGTGCTCTTGGGGACTTCCCCTCCCGTTTCCACACCGATAAACTCATCTTT. This sequence encodes CALGDFPSRFHTDKLIF.

This clone was counted between two and nine times. TCRdb shows a much larger clone's protein in place of this DNA's translation, and the two differ at residue 5, likely through a read error; the protein shown is translated from the DNA. V gene TRDV2 combines with J gene TRDJ1; D not resolved. Per germline, CDR1 GEAIGNYY and CDR2 EKD. V was trimmed by 3 bases and J by 0 bases, leaving 13 bases between them. The CDR3 spans 15 residues. The CDR3 DNA is TGTGCCTGTGACTCCGTGGGCCGAAACACCGATAAACTCATCTTT. It encodes CACDSVGRNTDKLIF.

This clone was recorded a few times. The chain employs TRDV2 and TRDJ3, with 13 nucleotides matching TRDD3. V shed 3 bases and J 6 bases; nucleotides not matched to a gene: 10. Germline V CDR1 and CDR2: GEAIGNYY, EKD. The CDR3 is 19 residues long. The CDR3 bases are TGTGCCTGTGACGGGATACTGGGGGATACGCGGGCGGACACCCGACAGATGTTTTTC. It yields the protein CACDGILGDTRADTRQMFF.

By frequency in the sample, this clone is medium-sized. The J gene is TRDJ1, the V gene TRDV2; maybe TRDD3 (6 bases). Per germline, CDR1 GEAIGNYY and CDR2 EKD. V was cut by 1 base and J by 4 bases, with 15 bases left in between. The CDR3 length is 15 residues. CDR3 bases: TGTGCCTGTGACACTGTCTGGGGAAAAGGCGATAAACTCATCTTT. Translated: CACDTVWGKGDKLIF.

J is TRDJ3 and V is TRDV2, with 13 nucleotides matching TRDD3. The CDR3 consists of 19 residues. V lost 3 bases, J lost 7 bases, and 11 bases stayed unmatched. Germline V gene lookup returns CDR1 GEAIGNYY and CDR2 EKD. Here the CDR3 reads CACDALLGDTHKDTRQMFF. The CDR3 region has the DNA TGTGCCTGTGACGCCTTACTGGGGGATACGCATAAAGACACCCGACAGATGTTTTTC.

This clone appeared a few times. This DNA's translation differs at residue 3 from TCRdb's protein, which comes from a much larger clone; a read error is likely, and the protein shown is translated from the DNA. This rearrangement joins TRDV2 to TRDJ1; TRDD3 agrees at 13 bases. The CDR3 contains 19 residues. The germline V gene has CDR1 GEAIGNYY and CDR2 EKD. The CDR3 region is CARDGILGDTRADTDKLIF. CDR3 coding DNA: TGTGCCCGTGACGGGATACTGGGGGATACGCGGGCGGACACCGATAAACTCATCTTT.